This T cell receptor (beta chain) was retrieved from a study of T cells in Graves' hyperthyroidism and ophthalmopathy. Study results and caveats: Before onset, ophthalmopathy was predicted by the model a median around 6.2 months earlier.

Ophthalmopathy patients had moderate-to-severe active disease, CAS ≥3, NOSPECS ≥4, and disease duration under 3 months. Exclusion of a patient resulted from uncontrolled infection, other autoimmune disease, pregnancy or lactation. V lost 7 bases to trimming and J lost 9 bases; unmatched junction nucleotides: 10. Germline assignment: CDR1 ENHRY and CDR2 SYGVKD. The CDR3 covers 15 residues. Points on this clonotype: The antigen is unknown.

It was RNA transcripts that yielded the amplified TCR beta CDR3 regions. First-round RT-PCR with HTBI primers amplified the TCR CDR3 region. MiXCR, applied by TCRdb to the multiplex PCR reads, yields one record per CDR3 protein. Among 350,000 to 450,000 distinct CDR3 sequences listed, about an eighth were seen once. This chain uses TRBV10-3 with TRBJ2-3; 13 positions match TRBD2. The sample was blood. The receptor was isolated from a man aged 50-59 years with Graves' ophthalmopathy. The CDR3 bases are TGTGCCATCACCGATGGGACTAGCGGGATCCGGACGCAGTATTTT. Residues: CAITDGTSGIRTQYF.